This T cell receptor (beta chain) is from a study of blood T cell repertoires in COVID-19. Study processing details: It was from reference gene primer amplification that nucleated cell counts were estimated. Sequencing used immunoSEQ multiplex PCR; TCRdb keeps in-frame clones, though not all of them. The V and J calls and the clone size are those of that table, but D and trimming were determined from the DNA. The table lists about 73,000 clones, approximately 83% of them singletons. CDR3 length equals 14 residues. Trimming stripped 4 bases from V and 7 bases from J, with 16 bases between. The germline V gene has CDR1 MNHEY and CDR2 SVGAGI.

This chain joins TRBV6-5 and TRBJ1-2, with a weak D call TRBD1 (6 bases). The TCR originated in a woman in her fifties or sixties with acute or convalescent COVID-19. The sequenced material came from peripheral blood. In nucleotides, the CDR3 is TGTGCCAGCAGTTTACGGGCAGGGGTGCGTGGCTACACCTTC. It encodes CASSLRAGVRGYTF.